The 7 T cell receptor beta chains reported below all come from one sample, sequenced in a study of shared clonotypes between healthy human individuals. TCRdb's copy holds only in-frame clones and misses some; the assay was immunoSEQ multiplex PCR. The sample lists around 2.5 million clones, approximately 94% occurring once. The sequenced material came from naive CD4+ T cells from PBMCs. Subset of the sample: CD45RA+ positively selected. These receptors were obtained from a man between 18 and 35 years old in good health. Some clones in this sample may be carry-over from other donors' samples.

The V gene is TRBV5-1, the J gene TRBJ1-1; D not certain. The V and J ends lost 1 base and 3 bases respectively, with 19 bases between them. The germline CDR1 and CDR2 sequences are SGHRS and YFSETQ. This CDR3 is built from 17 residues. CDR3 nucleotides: TGCGCCAGCAGCTTGATCCCCCAGGACGCCGGTCACACTGAAGCTTTCTTT. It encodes CASSLIPQDAGHTEAFF.

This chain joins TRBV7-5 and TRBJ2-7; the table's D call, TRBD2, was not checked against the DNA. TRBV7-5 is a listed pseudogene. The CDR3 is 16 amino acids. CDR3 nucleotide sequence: TGTGCCAGAAGCCCGCCTAAGAGCGGAGGTTCCTACGAGCAGTACTTC. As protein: CARSPPKSGGSYEQYF.

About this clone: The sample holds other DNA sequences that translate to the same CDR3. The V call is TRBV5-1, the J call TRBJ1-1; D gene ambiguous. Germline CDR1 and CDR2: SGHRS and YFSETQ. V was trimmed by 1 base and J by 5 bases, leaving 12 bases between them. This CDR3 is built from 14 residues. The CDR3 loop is CASSLLIAGTEAFF. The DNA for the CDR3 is TGCGCCAGCAGCTTGTTGATTGCGGGTACTGAAGCTTTCTTT.

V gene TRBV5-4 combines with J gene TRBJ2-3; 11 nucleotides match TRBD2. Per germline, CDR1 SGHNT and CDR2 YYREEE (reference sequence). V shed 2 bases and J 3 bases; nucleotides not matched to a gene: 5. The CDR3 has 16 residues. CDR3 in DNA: TGTGCCAGCAGCTTAGCGACTAGCGGGACTACAGATACGCAGTATTTT. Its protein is CASSLATSGTTDTQYF.

CDR3 sequence (DNA): TGCGCCAGCAGCCAAGAGCCTATCAGGACAGGGACCCGGAGAGATACCTACGAGCAGTACTTC. It is translated as CASSQEPIRTGTRRDTYEQYF. The chain carries TRBV4-1 and TRBJ2-5; 8 positions agree with TRBD1. The end of the DNA fits TRBJ2-7 better, so the J call may be wrong. CDR3 size: 21 residues. Germline values: CDR1 MGHRA, CDR2 YSYEKL.

The CDR3 DNA reads TGCGCCAGCAGCCTTTTATACAATGAGCAGTTCTTC. Its translation: CASSLLYNEQFF. The gene calls are TRBV5-1 and TRBJ2-1; D is ambiguous. Trimming left V 4 bases short and J 4 bases short, with 6 bases between. Per the germline V gene, CDR1 is SGHRS and CDR2 is YFSETQ. CDR3 size: 12 residues.

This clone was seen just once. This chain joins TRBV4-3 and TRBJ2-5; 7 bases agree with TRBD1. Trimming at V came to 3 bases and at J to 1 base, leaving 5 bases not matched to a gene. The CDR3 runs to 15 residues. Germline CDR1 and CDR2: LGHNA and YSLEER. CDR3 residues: CASSQAGTVQETQYF. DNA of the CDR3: TGCGCCAGCAGCCAGGCCGGGACAGTCCAAGAGACCCAGTACTTC.